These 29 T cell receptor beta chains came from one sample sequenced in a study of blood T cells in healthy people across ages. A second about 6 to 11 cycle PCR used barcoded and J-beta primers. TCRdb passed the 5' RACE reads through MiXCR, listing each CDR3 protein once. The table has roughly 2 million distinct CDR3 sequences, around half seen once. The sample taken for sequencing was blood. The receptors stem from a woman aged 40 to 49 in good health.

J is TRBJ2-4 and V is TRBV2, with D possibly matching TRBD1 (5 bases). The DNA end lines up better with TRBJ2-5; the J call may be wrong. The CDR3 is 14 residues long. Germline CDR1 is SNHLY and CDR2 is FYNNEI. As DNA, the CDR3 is TGTGCCAGCAGTGTCGACAGTTTTTTAGAGACCCAGTACTTC. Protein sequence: CASSVDSFLETQYF.

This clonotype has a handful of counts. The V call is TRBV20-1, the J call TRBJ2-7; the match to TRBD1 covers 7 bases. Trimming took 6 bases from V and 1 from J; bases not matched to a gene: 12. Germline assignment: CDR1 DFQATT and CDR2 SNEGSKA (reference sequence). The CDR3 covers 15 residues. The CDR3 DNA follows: TGCAGTGCCATATCGCCGGGACAGACATCCTACGAGCAGTACTTC. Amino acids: CSAISPGQTSYEQYF.

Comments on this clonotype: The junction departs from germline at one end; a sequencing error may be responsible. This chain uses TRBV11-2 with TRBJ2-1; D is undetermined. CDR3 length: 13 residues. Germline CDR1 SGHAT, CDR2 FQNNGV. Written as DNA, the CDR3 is TGTGCCAGCAGCGTAGAACGGTACAATGAGCAGTTCTTC. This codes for CASSVERYNEQFF.

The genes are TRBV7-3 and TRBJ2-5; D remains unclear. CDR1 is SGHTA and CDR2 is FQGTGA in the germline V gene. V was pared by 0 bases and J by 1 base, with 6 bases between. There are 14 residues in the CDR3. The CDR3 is CASSLTAFQETQYF. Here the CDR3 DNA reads TGTGCCAGCAGCTTAACTGCGTTCCAAGAGACCCAGTACTTC.

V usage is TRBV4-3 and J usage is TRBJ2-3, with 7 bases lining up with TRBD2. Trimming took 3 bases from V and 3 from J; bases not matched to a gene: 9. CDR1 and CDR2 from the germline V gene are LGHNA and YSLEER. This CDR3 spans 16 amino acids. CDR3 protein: CASSQFTGGGTDTQYF. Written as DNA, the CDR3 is TGCGCCAGCAGCCAGTTTACGGGGGGAGGTACAGATACGCAGTATTTT.

The CDR3 nucleotides read TGCAGTGTCAAGAGGGGGGGCCCGAACACTGAAGCTTTCTTT. It encodes CSVKRGGPNTEAFF. This rearrangement joins TRBV20-1 to TRBJ1-1; D is possibly TRBD1 (6 bases). Germline V gene sequence: CDR1 DFQATT, CDR2 SNEGSKA (reference sequence). Trimming cost V 7 bases and J 1 base, with 16 bases left between them. The CDR3 sequence is 14 residues long.

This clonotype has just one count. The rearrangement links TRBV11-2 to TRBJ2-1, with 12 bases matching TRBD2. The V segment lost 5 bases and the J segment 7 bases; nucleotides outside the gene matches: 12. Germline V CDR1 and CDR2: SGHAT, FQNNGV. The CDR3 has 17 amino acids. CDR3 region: CASSLGLAGTSGNEQFF. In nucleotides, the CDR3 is TGTGCCAGCAGCCTCGGACTAGCGGGGACCTCTGGTAATGAGCAGTTCTTC.

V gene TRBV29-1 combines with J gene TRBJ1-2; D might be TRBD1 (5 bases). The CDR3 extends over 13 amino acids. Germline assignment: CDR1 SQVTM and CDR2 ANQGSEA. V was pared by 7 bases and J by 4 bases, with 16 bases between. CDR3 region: CSADPSQGYGYTF. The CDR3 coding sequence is TGCAGCGCCGACCCGTCCCAGGGCTATGGCTACACCTTC.

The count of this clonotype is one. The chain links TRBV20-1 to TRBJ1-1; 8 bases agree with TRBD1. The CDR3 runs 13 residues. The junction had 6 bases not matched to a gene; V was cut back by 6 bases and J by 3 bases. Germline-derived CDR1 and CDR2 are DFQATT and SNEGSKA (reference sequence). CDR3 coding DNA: TGCAGTGCCGCAAAGACAGGGGACACTGAAGCTTTCTTT. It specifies CSAAKTGDTEAFF.

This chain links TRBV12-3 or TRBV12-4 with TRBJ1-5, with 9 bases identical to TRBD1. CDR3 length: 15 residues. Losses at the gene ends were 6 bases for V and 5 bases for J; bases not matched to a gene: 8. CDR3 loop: CASSPGTGRYQPQHF. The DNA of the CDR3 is TGTGCCAGCAGCCCGGGGACAGGGAGATATCAGCCCCAGCATTTT.

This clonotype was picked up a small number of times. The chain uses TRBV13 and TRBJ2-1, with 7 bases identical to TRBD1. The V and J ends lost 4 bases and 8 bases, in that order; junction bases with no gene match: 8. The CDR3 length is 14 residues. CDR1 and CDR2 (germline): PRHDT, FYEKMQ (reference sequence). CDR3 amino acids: CASSYRDRLDEQFF. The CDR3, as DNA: TGTGCCAGCAGCTACCGGGACAGACTCGATGAGCAGTTCTTC. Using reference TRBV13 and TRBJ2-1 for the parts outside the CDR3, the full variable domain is AAGVIQSPRHLIKEKRETATLKCYPIPRHDTVYWYQQGPGQDPQFLISFYEKMQSDKGSIPDRFSAQQFSDYHSELNMSSLELGDSALYFCASSYRDRLDEQFFGPGTRLTVL.

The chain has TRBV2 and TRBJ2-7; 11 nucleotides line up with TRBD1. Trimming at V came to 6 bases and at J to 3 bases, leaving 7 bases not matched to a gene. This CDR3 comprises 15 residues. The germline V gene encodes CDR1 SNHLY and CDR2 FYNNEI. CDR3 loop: CASSAGQGAFYEQYF. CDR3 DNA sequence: TGTGCCAGCAGCGCCGGACAGGGGGCATTCTACGAGCAGTACTTC. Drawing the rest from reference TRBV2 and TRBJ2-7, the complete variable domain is EPEVTQTPSHQVTQMGQEVILRCVPISNHLYFYWYRQILGQKVEFLVSFYNNEISEKSEIFDDQFSVERPDGSNFTLKIRSTKLEDSAMYFCASSAGQGAFYEQYFGPGTRLTVT.

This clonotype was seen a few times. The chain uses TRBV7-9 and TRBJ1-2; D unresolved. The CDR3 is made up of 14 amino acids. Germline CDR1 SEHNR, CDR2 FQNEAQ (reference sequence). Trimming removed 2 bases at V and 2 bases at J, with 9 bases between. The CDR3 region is CASSLPGGNYGYTF. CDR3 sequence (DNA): TGTGCCAGCAGCTTACCAGGAGGGAACTATGGCTACACCTTC.

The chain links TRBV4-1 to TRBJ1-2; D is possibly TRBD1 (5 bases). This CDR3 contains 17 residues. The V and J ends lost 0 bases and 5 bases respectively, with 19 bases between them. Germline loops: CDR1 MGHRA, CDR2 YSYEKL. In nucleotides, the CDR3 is TGCGCCAGCAGCCAAGAGCCGCCAGGGTATTCTGGGTATGGCTACACCTTC. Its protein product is CASSQEPPGYSGYGYTF.

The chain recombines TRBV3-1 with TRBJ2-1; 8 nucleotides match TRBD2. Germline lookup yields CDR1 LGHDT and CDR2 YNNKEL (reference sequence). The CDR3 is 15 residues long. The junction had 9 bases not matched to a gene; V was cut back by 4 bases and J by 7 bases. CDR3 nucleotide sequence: TGTGCCAGCAGCCTTGGACTAGCTCCCCTTAATGAGCAGTTCTTC. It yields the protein CASSLGLAPLNEQFF.

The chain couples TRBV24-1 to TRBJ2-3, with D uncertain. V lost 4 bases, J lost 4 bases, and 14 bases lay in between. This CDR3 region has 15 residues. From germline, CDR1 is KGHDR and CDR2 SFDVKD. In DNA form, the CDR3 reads TGTGCCACCAGTGACCCCGGGCGGAGCGCAGATACGCAGTATTTT. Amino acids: CATSDPGRSADTQYF.

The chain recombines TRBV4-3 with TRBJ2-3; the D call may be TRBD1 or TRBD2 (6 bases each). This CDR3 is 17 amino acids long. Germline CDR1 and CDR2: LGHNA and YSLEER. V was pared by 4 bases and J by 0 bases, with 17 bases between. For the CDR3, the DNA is TGCGCCAGCAGCCGAGAAGGGTGGGGGGCTAGCACAGATACGCAGTATTTT. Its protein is CASSREGWGASTDTQYF.

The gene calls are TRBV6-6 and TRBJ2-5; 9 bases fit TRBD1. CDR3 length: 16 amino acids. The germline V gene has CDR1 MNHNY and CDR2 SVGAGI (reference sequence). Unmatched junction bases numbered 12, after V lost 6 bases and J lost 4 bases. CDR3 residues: CASRLRDRVRGETQYF. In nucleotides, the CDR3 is TGTGCCAGCAGACTAAGGGACAGGGTAAGAGGAGAGACCCAGTACTTC.

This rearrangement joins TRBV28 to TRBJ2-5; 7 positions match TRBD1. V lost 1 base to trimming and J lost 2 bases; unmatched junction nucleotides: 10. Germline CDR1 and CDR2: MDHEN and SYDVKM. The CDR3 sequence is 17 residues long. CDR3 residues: CASSLFSGGYRQETQYF. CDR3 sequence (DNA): TGTGCCAGCAGTTTATTTTCAGGGGGATACCGGCAAGAGACCCAGTACTTC.

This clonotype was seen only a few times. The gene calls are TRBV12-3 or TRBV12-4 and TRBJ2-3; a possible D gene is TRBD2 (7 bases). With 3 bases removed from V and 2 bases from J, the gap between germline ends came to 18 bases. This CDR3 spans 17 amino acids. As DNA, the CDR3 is TGTGCCAGCAGTTTGCGGGGGCCCTTGTCGAACACAGATACGCAGTATTTT. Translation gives CASSLRGPLSNTDTQYF.

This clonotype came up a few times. CDR3 coding DNA: TGTGCCAGCAGCGTAGGGGGGGCTAGCGGGGGACAAGAGACCCAGTACTTC. Amino acids: CASSVGGASGGQETQYF. The V call is TRBV9, the J call TRBJ2-5; 10 bases agree with TRBD2. The V and J ends lost 0 bases and 2 bases, in that order; junction bases with no gene match: 7. This CDR3 is 17 amino acids long. Looked up from germline, CDR1 is SGDLS and CDR2 is YYNGEE.

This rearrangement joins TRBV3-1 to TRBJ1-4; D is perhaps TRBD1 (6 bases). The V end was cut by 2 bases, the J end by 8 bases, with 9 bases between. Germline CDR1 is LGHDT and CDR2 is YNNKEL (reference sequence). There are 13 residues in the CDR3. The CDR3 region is CASSQRTEEKLFF. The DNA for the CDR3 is TGTGCCAGCAGCCAAAGGACAGAGGAAAAACTGTTTTTT.

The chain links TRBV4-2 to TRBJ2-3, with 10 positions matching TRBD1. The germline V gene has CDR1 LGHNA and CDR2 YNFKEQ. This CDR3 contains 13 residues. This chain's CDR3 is CATTGGEGDTQYF. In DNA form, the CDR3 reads TGTGCTACGACAGGGGGCGAAGGAGATACGCAGTATTTT.

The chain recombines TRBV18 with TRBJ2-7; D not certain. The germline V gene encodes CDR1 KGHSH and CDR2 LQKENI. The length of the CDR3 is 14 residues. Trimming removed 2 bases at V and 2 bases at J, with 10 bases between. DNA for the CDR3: TGTGCCAGCTCACCAAGACCGACGACCTACGAGCAGTACTTC. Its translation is CASSPRPTTYEQYF. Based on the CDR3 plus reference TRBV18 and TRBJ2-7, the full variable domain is NAGVMQNPRHLVRRRGQEARLRCSPMKGHSHVYWYRQLPEEGLKFMVYLQKENIIDESGMPKERFSAEFPKEGPSILRIQQVVRGDSAAYFCASSPRPTTYEQYFGPGTRLTVT.

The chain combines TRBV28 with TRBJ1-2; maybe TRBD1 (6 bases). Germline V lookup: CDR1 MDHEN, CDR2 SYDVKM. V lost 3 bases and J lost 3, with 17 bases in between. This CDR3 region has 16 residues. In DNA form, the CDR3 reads TGTGCCAGCAGTTTCATAGAGAAGACAGGCTACTATGGCTACACCTTC. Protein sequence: CASSFIEKTGYYGYTF.

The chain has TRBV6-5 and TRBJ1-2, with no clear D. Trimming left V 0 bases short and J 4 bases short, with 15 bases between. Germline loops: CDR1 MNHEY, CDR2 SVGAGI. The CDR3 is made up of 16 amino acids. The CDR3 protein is CASSYSVKVRAYGYTF. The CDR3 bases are TGTGCCAGCAGTTACTCGGTTAAAGTCAGAGCCTATGGCTACACCTTC.

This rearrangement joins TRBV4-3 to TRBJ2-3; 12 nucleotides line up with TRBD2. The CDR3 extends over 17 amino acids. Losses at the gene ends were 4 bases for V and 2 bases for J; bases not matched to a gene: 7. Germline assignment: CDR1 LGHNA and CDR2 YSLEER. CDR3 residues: CASSPVRTSGDTDTQYF. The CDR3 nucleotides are TGCGCCAGCAGCCCTGTCAGGACTAGCGGGGACACAGATACGCAGTATTTT.

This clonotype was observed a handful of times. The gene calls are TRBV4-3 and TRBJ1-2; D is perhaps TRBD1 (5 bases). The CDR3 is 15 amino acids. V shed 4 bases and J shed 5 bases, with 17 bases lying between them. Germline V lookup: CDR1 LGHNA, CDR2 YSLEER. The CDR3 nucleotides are TGCGCCAGCAGCCTCAATGCGGGGGGGTTATATGGCTACACCTTC. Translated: CASSLNAGGLYGYTF.

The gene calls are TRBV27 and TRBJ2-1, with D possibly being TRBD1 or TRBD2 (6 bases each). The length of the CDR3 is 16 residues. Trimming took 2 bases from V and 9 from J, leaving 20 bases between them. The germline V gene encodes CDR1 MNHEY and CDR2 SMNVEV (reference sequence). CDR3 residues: CASSLAGRGLGGEQFF. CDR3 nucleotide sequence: TGTGCCAGCAGTTTAGCGGGGCGGGGTTTAGGGGGTGAGCAGTTCTTC.